The clone carrying this TCR beta chain was recorded many times. Its antigen remains unknown. The data belong to a study of CD8 T cells in ankylosing spondylitis. Study-wide points: Disease-associated clones were CD8+ and fairly uncommon in peripheral blood. Seemingly distinctive of ankylosing spondylitis blood was a TCR beta motif formed by eight highly homologous variants. Reports of some motif variants in reactive arthritis synovial fluid and blood predate this one. Reportedly, significant enrichment of disease-linked clones occurred in matched ankylosing spondylitis synovial fluid.

Quantitative 5'-RACE with molecular barcodes produced the TCR beta libraries. TCRdb re-analysed the 5' RACE reads in MiXCR, keeping a single row per CDR3 protein. The data contain 700,000 to 850,000 distinct CDR3 sequences, roughly 12% of them seen just once; the ten biggest clones take up 0.45% to 0.6%. Material: blood, either unsorted or a sorted T cell fraction (not recorded which). The receptor was derived from a male donor with ankylosing spondylitis.

The chain's CDR3 is CASSGLTGETQYF. The CDR3 DNA reads TGCGCCAGCAGTGGACTAACAGGGGAGACCCAGTACTTC. The chain uses TRBV10-1 and TRBJ2-5; TRBD1 might be the D (6 bases). Germline CDR1 WNHNN, CDR2 SYGVQD (reference sequence). CDR3 size: 13 residues. Trimming shortened V by 4 bases and J by 5 bases, and 11 bases separated the two germline ends.